A selection of T cell receptor beta chains follows, all from one sample in a study of cytomegalovirus exposure and HLA in healthy donors. TCRdb's table, derived via immunoSEQ multiplex PCR, lists solely in-frame clones and lacks some. The table shows about 78,000 clones, with around 96% occurring only once. Sequenced input: PBMCs. These receptors all stem from a man between 18 and 35 years old in good health and CMV-seropositive. Both conserved end residues are part of each CDR3. D genes are given only for firm matches. The listing skips clone size in some rows; elsewhere it reads once, few, many or a size class.

D,V,J,size,CDR3,DNA
.,TRBV5-1,TRBJ1-1,.,CASSWAGTEAFF,TGCGCCAGCAGCTGGGCCGGGACAGAAGCTTTCTTT
.,TRBV4-1,TRBJ2-3,.,CASSRVSGRIDTQYF,TGCGCCAGCAGCCGAGTTTCAGGGCGAATAGATACGCAGTATTTT
.,TRBV27,TRBJ1-4,.,CASSRQDSTNEKLFF,TGTGCCAGCAGTAGACAGGATTCAACTAATGAAAAACTGTTTTTT
.,TRBV12-5,TRBJ2-1,.,CASGRANEQFF,TGTGCTAGTGGGAGGGCGAATGAGCAGTTCTTC
TRBD2,TRBV19,TRBJ2-3,.,CASSPLRGITDTQYF,TGTGCCAGTAGCCCCCTGCGGGGGATCACAGATACGCAGTATTTT
TRBD2,TRBV7-3,TRBJ2-1,.,CASSPLAGADRNEQFF,TGTGCCAGCAGCCCCCTAGCGGGAGCTGATAGGAATGAGCAGTTCTTC
TRBD1,TRBV5-5,TRBJ1-1,once,CASSLDRGTEAFF,TGTGCCAGCAGCTTGGACAGGGGCACTGAAGCTTTCTTT
.,TRBV28,TRBJ1-1,.,CASSLGGQNTEAFF,TGTGCCAGCAGTTTAGGAGGGCAGAACACTGAAGCTTTCTTT
.,TRBV6-5,TRBJ2-3,.,CASRGEAPADTQYF,TGTGCCAGCAGAGGAGAGGCTCCCGCAGATACGCAGTATTTT
TRBD2,TRBV10-1,TRBJ2-1,.,CASSGLAGMDNEQFF,TGCGCCAGCAGTGGACTAGCGGGGATGGACAATGAGCAGTTCTTC
.,TRBV5-1,TRBJ1-1,.,CASSSGRGVNTEAFF,TGCGCCAGCAGCTCGGGTCGGGGGGTGAACACTGAAGCTTTCTTT